Listed below are T cell receptor beta chains from one sample, sequenced in a study of cytomegalovirus exposure and HLA in healthy donors. Profiled with immunoSEQ multiplex PCR; TCRdb holds only in-frame clones, not every one. Of around 150,000 clones listed, around 84% are singletons. Source material: PBMCs. All receptors come from a male donor in good health and CMV-seropositive. The CDR3 runs from the conserved cysteine through the conserved F or W. A D gene is named only where the DNA matches it firmly. Where a row states a size, it is once, few, many or the class of an expanded clone; other rows omit it.

J gene	clone size	V gene	D gene	CDR3 protein	CDR3 DNA
TRBJ2-7	.	TRBV9	.	CASSVGPGTGGRYEQYF	TGTGCCAGCAGCGTAGGACCCGGGACTGGCGGGCGCTACGAGCAGTACTTC
TRBJ1-3	once	TRBV7-9	TRBD1	CSSTALETGAGNTIYF	TGTTCCAGCACCGCCCTTGAGACAGGGGCTGGAAACACCATATATTTT
TRBJ2-7	.	TRBV5-4	TRBD1	CASSLAGQGALEQYF	TGTGCCAGCAGCTTGGCGGGCCAGGGGGCTCTCGAGCAGTACTTC
TRBJ2-7	once	TRBV6-5	.	CASSYPTLGQFYEQYF	TGTGCCAGCAGTTACCCGACCCTTGGACAGTTCTACGAGCAGTACTTC
TRBJ2-7	.	TRBV7-6	.	CASSLNERLYEQYF	TGTGCCAGCAGCTTAAATGAGCGGCTCTACGAGCAGTACTTC
TRBJ2-7	.	TRBV9	TRBD1	CASSAYRGVNYEQYF	TGTGCCAGCAGCGCCTACAGGGGCGTCAACTACGAGCAGTACTTC
TRBJ2-6	few	TRBV6-5	.	CASSSVGVGANGLTF	TGTGCCAGCAGTTCTGTTGGGGTGGGGGCCAACGGCCTGACTTTC
TRBJ2-7	.	TRBV30	.	CAWSTKQVYEQYF	TGTGCCTGGAGTACCAAACAGGTCTACGAGCAGTACTTC
TRBJ2-1	.	TRBV7-2	.	CASSFSRGGEFF	TGTGCCAGCAGCTTCTCTAGGGGCGGGGAGTTCTTC
TRBJ2-5	.	TRBV19	.	CASSRQAQETQYF	TGTGCCAGTAGTCGTCAAGCTCAAGAGACCCAGTACTTC
TRBJ1-2	.	TRBV14	.	CASGRYTGGYTF	TGTGCCAGCGGGAGGTATACGGGTGGCTACACCTTC
TRBJ2-7	.	TRBV7-2	.	CASSLSPGLAFYEQYF	TGTGCCAGCAGCTTATCTCCCGGTCTAGCGTTCTACGAGCAGTACTTC
TRBJ1-5	once	TRBV5-8	TRBD1	CASSSGTGTGQPQHF	TGTGCCAGCAGCTCTGGGACAGGGACTGGTCAGCCCCAGCATTTT
TRBJ1-2	.	TRBV5-4	TRBD1	CASSLDRGVSGYTF	TGTGCCAGCAGCTTGGACAGGGGGGTATCTGGCTACACCTTC
TRBJ2-7	.	TRBV29-1	TRBD2	CSVEGLAGVGEQYF	TGCAGCGTTGAAGGGCTAGCGGGAGTGGGGGAGCAGTACTTC
TRBJ2-7	.	TRBV7-2	.	CASSSPRRSYEQYF	TGTGCCAGCAGCTCCCCTAGGCGCTCCTACGAGCAGTACTTC
TRBJ1-4	few	TRBV6-1	.	CATRRESNEKLFF	TGTGCCACCAGGAGGGAGTCTAATGAAAAACTGTTTTTT
TRBJ2-7	.	TRBV7-2	.	CASSLARHYEQYF	TGTGCCAGCAGCTTAGCGCGACACTACGAGCAGTACTTC
TRBJ2-5	once	TRBV2	TRBD1	CASRPSVGTGRETQYF	TGTGCCAGCAGGCCTTCGGTCGGGACAGGGCGAGAGACCCAGTACTTC
TRBJ1-2	.	TRBV30	.	CAWSLYNYGYTF	TGTGCCTGGAGCCTCTACAACTATGGCTACACCTTC
TRBJ2-5	.	TRBV5-1	TRBD2	CASSVPSGGLQETQYF	TGCGCCAGCAGCGTCCCTAGCGGGGGCCTCCAAGAGACCCAGTACTTC
TRBJ1-4	.	TRBV27	TRBD1	CASSPQGGTGGLDEKLFF	TGTGCCAGCAGCCCCCAGGGCGGGACAGGGGGCCTTGATGAAAAACTGTTTTTT
TRBJ2-2	.	TRBV5-4	.	CASSFTQGNTGELFF	TGTGCCAGCAGCTTCACACAGGGGAACACCGGGGAGCTGTTTTTT
TRBJ1-2	once	TRBV28	.	CASSFRSGYTF	TGTGCCAGCAGTTTTCGGAGTGGCTACACCTTC
TRBJ1-3	.	TRBV27	.	CASSSRWAPGNTIYF	TGTGCCAGCAGTTCACGGTGGGCGCCGGGAAACACCATATATTTT
TRBJ2-5	.	TRBV27	.	CASSSFEGGGYKETQYF	TGTGCCAGCAGTTCGTTCGAGGGAGGGGGATATAAAGAGACCCAGTACTTC
TRBJ2-6	.	TRBV5-4	.	CASGPQSSGANGLTF	TGTGCCAGCGGCCCTCAGAGCTCTGGGGCCAACGGCCTGACTTTC
TRBJ2-7	.	TRBV19	.	CASSIDADITSYEQYF	TGTGCCAGTAGTATAGATGCAGACATTACCTCCTACGAGCAGTACTTC
TRBJ1-1	few	TRBV10-3	.	CAVRMDSGSGAFF	TGTGCCGTACGTATGGACAGCGGATCGGGAGCTTTCTTT
TRBJ1-4	.	TRBV5-6	TRBD1	CASSLDGTGYGEKLFF	TGTGCCAGCAGCTTGGATGGGACAGGGTACGGTGAAAAACTGTTTTTT
TRBJ2-7	.	TRBV5-1	TRBD2	CASSPGTSGTNEQYF	TGCGCCAGCAGCCCTGGGACTAGCGGGACCAACGAGCAGTACTTC
TRBJ2-1	.	TRBV18	TRBD1	CASSGQGGNEQFF	TGTGCCAGCTCGGGACAGGGGGGCAATGAGCAGTTCTTC
TRBJ1-1	.	TRBV6-5	.	CASSQWSKNTEAFF	TGTGCCAGCAGTCAGTGGTCCAAGAACACTGAAGCTTTCTTT
TRBJ2-2	.	TRBV7-8	.	CASSSLRVRNTGELFF	TGTGCCAGCAGCTCCCTCAGGGTGAGGAACACCGGGGAGCTGTTTTTT
TRBJ1-1	.	TRBV6-5	.	CASSSAGPNTEAFF	TGTGCCAGCAGTTCAGCAGGGCCGAACACTGAAGCTTTCTTT
TRBJ2-1	.	TRBV19	.	CASGSTASYNEQFF	TGTGCCAGTGGATCTACAGCCTCCTACAATGAGCAGTTCTTC
TRBJ2-2	.	TRBV10-2	.	CASSTGTAGTGELFF	TGCGCCAGCAGTACCGGGACAGCGGGCACCGGGGAGCTGTTTTTT
TRBJ1-2	few	TRBV6-4	.	CASSDDPQGRYGYTF	TGTGCCAGCAGTGACGATCCGCAGGGGAGATATGGCTACACCTTC
TRBJ1-2	once	TRBV18	.	CASSSSLSDGYTF	TGTGCCAGCTCATCTTCTCTCAGCGACGGCTACACCTTC
TRBJ1-2	.	TRBV27	.	CASSDSVYYGYTF	TGTGCCAGCAGTGACAGCGTTTACTATGGCTACACCTTC
TRBJ2-1	.	TRBV7-6	TRBD2	CASSSSGGSGYNEQFF	TGTGCCAGCAGCTCGTCGGGAGGGAGCGGGTACAATGAGCAGTTCTTC
TRBJ2-5	few	TRBV5-4	.	CASSLGLAQETQYF	TGTGCCAGCAGCCTGGGTCTAGCCCAAGAGACCCAGTACTTC